These 6 T cell receptor beta chains were all obtained from the same sample, sequenced in a study of regulatory T cells in long-lasting Graves disease (dated by TCRdb to about 2021). Libraries were built with multiplex PCR. The listed sequencing device is Illumina HiSeq 4000. To build TCR beta libraries, CDR3 regions were amplified by Arm-PCR using iRepertoire HTBI primers. The public reads were quality trimmed at Q25 with fastp and then assembled into clones with MiXCR by TCRdb, keeping productive beta chains. Rows are unified per CDR3 protein, each entry keeping the most common DNA and genes. The sample table shows about 350,000 distinct CDR3 sequences, and 15% to 20% are seen once. The ten most abundant clones make up 20% of the sample. The time point label, as the study defines it: newly diagnosed GD, antithyroid drugs for less than 3 months. For both TCR sequencing and RNA sequencing, RNA was extracted from PBMCs in TRIzol.

This same sample was also part of a study on T cells in Graves' hyperthyroidism and ophthalmopathy.

Sequencing used peripheral blood mononuclear cells (PBMCs), obtained at new diagnosis, from a patient treated with antithyroid drugs. The receptors derive from a woman aged 18 to 35 with Graves disease. Donor details come from another sample of the same person, matched by shared clones.

This clonotype was found many times. The genes are TRBV5-6 and TRBJ1-2; TRBD1 matches at 7 bases. The CDR3 has 15 residues. CDR1 is SGHDT and CDR2 is YYEEEE in the germline V gene. Germline trimming cut 4 bases from V and 4 bases from J; bases unmatched to any gene: 10. CDR3 DNA sequence: TGTGCCAGCAGCCCTCCAGGGGGTTGGGGCTATGGCTACACCTTC. Translated, it gives CASSPPGGWGYGYTF.

This clonotype was counted at least ten times. The chain has TRBV15 and TRBJ2-7, with unresolved D. The CDR3 sequence is 12 residues long. V lost 0 bases to trimming and J lost 3 bases, with 3 bases between them. Germline CDR1 LNHNV, CDR2 YYDKDF (reference sequence). The CDR3 loop reads CATSREGYEQYF. For the CDR3, the DNA is TGTGCCACCAGCAGAGAGGGCTACGAGCAGTACTTC.

This clonotype was seen many times. The rearrangement links TRBV6-1 to TRBJ1-6; 7 positions match TRBD1. Per germline, CDR1 MNHNS and CDR2 SASEGT. This CDR3 has 14 amino acids. Unmatched junction bases numbered 5, after V lost 6 bases and J lost 6 bases. The CDR3 DNA is TGTGCCAGCAGCCCCAGGGACAGTAATTCACCCCTCCACTTT. It encodes CASSPRDSNSPLHF.

The chain recombines TRBV5-5 with TRBJ2-1; 8 positions match TRBD1. The V gene end was trimmed by 0 bases and the J gene end by 4 bases; junction bases not matched to a gene: 6. CDR3 length: 16 residues. Germline loops: CDR1 SGHKS, CDR2 YYEKEE (reference sequence). DNA for the CDR3: TGTGCCAGCAGCTTGGCGGGACAGGCGGCGTACAATGAGCAGTTCTTC. Translated, it gives CASSLAGQAAYNEQFF.

In this sample, this clonotype turned up many times. A junction end diverges from the germline sequence, so it may reflect a read error. The chain recombines TRBV5-1 with TRBJ1-4, with no clear D. The CDR3 is 15 amino acids. CDR1 and CDR2 from the germline V gene are SGHRS and YFSETQ. CDR3 region: CASSLRLATNEKLFF. In DNA, the CDR3 is TGTGCCAGCAGCTTACGGCTTGCAACTAATGAAAAACTGTTTTTT.

A note on this clonotype: A much larger clone differs by one base, so this may be a read error. The J gene is TRBJ2-5, the V gene TRBV20-1; D gene uncertain. Germline V gives CDR1 DFQATT, CDR2 SNEGSKA (reference sequence). The CDR3 has 13 amino acids. Here the CDR3 DNA reads TGCAGTGCTAGACACGGTACACAAGAGATCCAGTACTTC. This encodes CSARHGTQEIQYF.